These T cell receptor beta chains were read from a single sample in a study of shared clonotypes between healthy human individuals. Profiling relied on immunoSEQ multiplex PCR, and the TCRdb table lists in-frame clones only, not all of them. This table has more than 2 million clones, 85% to 95% appearing once. Material for sequencing was naive CD4+ T cells sorted from blood. These receptors all come from a man aged 18 to 29 in good health. Both conserved end residues are part of each CDR3. Fields, in order: J gene, V gene, D gene, clone size, CDR3 DNA, CDR3 protein. D genes are given only for firm matches. Where a row states a size, it is once, few, many or the class of an expanded clone; other rows omit it.

J: TRBJ2-7
V: TRBV6-1
D: .
size: .
DNA: TGTGCCAGCAGGGCGGCGGATGCTATTAGGGAGCAGTACTTC
CDR3: CASRAADAIREQYF

J: TRBJ2-5
V: TRBV9
D: .
size: once
DNA: TGTGCCAGCAGCGTTACAGGGAATCGAGAGACCCAGTACTTC
CDR3: CASSVTGNRETQYF

J: TRBJ2-7
V: TRBV29-1
D: .
size: few
DNA: TGCAGCGTGGGGGTTGGGGCACCCTACGAGCAGTACTTC
CDR3: CSVGVGAPYEQYF

J: TRBJ2-7
V: TRBV19
D: .
size: .
DNA: TGTGCCAGTAGTCTGGACACATACTCCTACGAGCAGTACTTC
CDR3: CASSLDTYSYEQYF

J: TRBJ1-2
V: TRBV11-2
D: TRBD1
size: .
DNA: TGTGCCAGCAGCCCGGGACAGGCGGTCCATGGCTACACCTTC
CDR3: CASSPGQAVHGYTF

J: TRBJ1-5
V: TRBV4-3
D: .
size: once
DNA: TGCGCCAGCAGCCAAGATCTAGGCGTCCTCAATCAGCCCCAGCATTTT
CDR3: CASSQDLGVLNQPQHF

J: TRBJ2-3
V: TRBV7-2
D: .
size: .
DNA: TGTGCCAGCAGTTATAACAGGGCCCCAGATACGCAGTATTTT
CDR3: CASSYNRAPDTQYF

J: TRBJ1-2
V: TRBV6-1
D: TRBD1
size: .
DNA: TGTGCCAGCAGTTGGACAGGGAACTATGGCTACACCTTC
CDR3: CASSWTGNYGYTF

J: TRBJ1-2
V: TRBV9
D: TRBD1
size: .
DNA: TGTGCCAGCAGCGTGGACAGGGAGGATGGCTACACCTTC
CDR3: CASSVDREDGYTF

J: TRBJ2-2
V: TRBV5-4
D: .
size: .
DNA: TGTGCCAGCAGCTTGAAAACACCTCAGGGGCGAGGGACCGGGGAGCTGTTTTTT
CDR3: CASSLKTPQGRGTGELFF

J: TRBJ2-7
V: TRBV5-6
D: .
size: .
DNA: TGTGCCAGCAGCTCGGACACCCTGAGTCTCTACGAGCAGTACTTC
CDR3: CASSSDTLSLYEQYF

J: TRBJ1-2
V: TRBV29-1
D: .
size: .
DNA: TGCAGCGTCGGCTATGGCTACACCTTC
CDR3: CSVGYGYTF

J: TRBJ2-1
V: TRBV30
D: .
size: .
DNA: TGTGCCTGGAGTGTACAGCAGGCATACAATGAGCAGTTCTTC
CDR3: CAWSVQQAYNEQFF

J: TRBJ2-1
V: TRBV10-3
D: TRBD2
size: .
DNA: TGTGCCATCAGTGAGGGGGAGGGGCAGTTCTTC
CDR3: CAISEGEGQFF

J: TRBJ2-2
V: TRBV6-6
D: .
size: few
DNA: TGTGCCAGCAGTTATCGGTCCCCGAACACCGGGGAGCTGTTTTTT
CDR3: CASSYRSPNTGELFF

J: TRBJ2-7
V: TRBV6-1
D: .
size: .
DNA: TGTGCCTCAACCCGTTCCTCGGACAGGCAGTACTTC
CDR3: CASTRSSDRQYF

J: TRBJ1-5
V: TRBV29-1
D: .
size: .
DNA: TGCAGCGTAGCGGACAGCCCTTGGGGCAATCAGCCCCAGCATTTT
CDR3: CSVADSPWGNQPQHF

J: TRBJ2-7
V: TRBV4-1
D: TRBD2
size: .
DNA: TGCGCCAGCAGCCAGGGACTAGCGGGATTCTACGAGCAGTACTTC
CDR3: CASSQGLAGFYEQYF

J: TRBJ1-2
V: TRBV10-2
D: TRBD1
size: .
DNA: TGCGCCAGCAGTGAGTCGACAGGGAACTATGGCTACACCTTC
CDR3: CASSESTGNYGYTF

J: TRBJ1-6
V: TRBV27
D: TRBD1
size: .
DNA: TGTGCCAGCAGTTCCGACAGGGGAAGAACTTCACCCCTCCACTTT
CDR3: CASSSDRGRTSPLHF

J: TRBJ2-3
V: TRBV30
D: TRBD1
size: .
DNA: TGTGCCTGGAGTTTCCACAGGGGCTACGATACGCAGTATTTT
CDR3: CAWSFHRGYDTQYF

J: TRBJ2-1
V: TRBV2
D: TRBD1
size: few
DNA: TGTGCCAGCAGCCACAGGGGGTTCTCCTACAATGAGCAGTTCTTC
CDR3: CASSHRGFSYNEQFF

J: TRBJ2-5
V: TRBV19
D: TRBD1
size: .
DNA: TGTGCCAGTAGTATAGGGACAGGGGCAGGAAAAGAGACCCAGTACTTC
CDR3: CASSIGTGAGKETQYF

J: TRBJ1-5
V: TRBV30
D: .
size: .
DNA: TGTGCCTGGAGTGCGCTAGAGTGGGGGACCAATCAGCCCCAGCATTTT
CDR3: CAWSALEWGTNQPQHF

J: TRBJ2-1
V: TRBV7-8
D: TRBD2
size: .
DNA: TGTGCCAGCAGCTCACTAGCGGGGGGGCCTTTTGCCCCTGAGTTCTTC
CDR3: CASSSLAGGPFAPEFF

J: TRBJ1-5
V: TRBV29-1
D: TRBD1
size: .
DNA: TGCAGCGTTGGACAGGGTGGCGACAATCAGCCCCAGCATTTT
CDR3: CSVGQGGDNQPQHF

J: TRBJ2-7
V: TRBV6-5
D: TRBD1
size: .
DNA: TGTGCCAGCACACCCGGGGACAGACCCTACGAGCAGTACTTC
CDR3: CASTPGDRPYEQYF

J: TRBJ2-5
V: TRBV5-3
D: .
size: .
DNA: TGTGCCAGAAGCTTGACGAAGAGGGGGGAAGAGACCCAGTACTTC
CDR3: CARSLTKRGEETQYF

J: TRBJ2-6
V: TRBV30
D: .
size: .
DNA: TGTGCCTTGAGGCGAGGGCGACAGAACTCTGGGGCCAACGTCCTGACTTTC
CDR3: CALRRGRQNSGANVLTF

J: TRBJ2-2
V: TRBV7-9
D: .
size: .
DNA: TGTGCCAGCAGCTGGAGGGTGAACACCGGGGAGCTGTTTTTT
CDR3: CASSWRVNTGELFF

J: TRBJ2-3
V: TRBV30
D: .
size: few
DNA: TGTGCCCTGGTCCCGGGCCGGGCTGATACGCAGTATTTT
CDR3: CALVPGRADTQYF

J: TRBJ2-7
V: TRBV5-1
D: .
size: .
DNA: TGCGCCAGCAGCTTGGGCTCTGTCCTATACGAGCAGTACTTC
CDR3: CASSLGSVLYEQYF

J: TRBJ2-5
V: TRBV14
D: TRBD2
size: .
DNA: TGTGCCAGCAGCCAGGCTAGCGGGAGCCAAGAGACCCAGTACTTC
CDR3: CASSQASGSQETQYF

J: TRBJ1-2
V: TRBV18
D: TRBD1
size: .
DNA: TGTGCCAGCTCACCACAAACGTCAGGGACAGGGGGTTTTATGCCGTATGGCTACACCTTC
CDR3: CASSPQTSGTGGFMPYGYTF

J: TRBJ2-2
V: TRBV9
D: .
size: .
DNA: TGTGCCAGCACCGGGGCAGGGTTTACCACCGGGGAGCTGTTTTTT
CDR3: CASTGAGFTTGELFF

J: TRBJ1-6
V: TRBV13
D: .
size: .
DNA: TGTGCCAGCAGCCAGAGTTTCGCTTCACCCCTCCACTTT
CDR3: CASSQSFASPLHF

J: TRBJ1-2
V: TRBV7-9
D: TRBD1
size: .
DNA: TGTGCCAGCAGCGTCCGGGACAGGACCTATGGCTACACCTTC
CDR3: CASSVRDRTYGYTF

J: TRBJ1-2
V: TRBV19
D: .
size: .
DNA: TGTGCCAGTAGCCCACAGACAGGTTCCGCCTATGGCTACACCTTC
CDR3: CASSPQTGSAYGYTF

J: TRBJ2-7
V: TRBV6-5
D: TRBD2
size: .
DNA: TGTGCCAGCAACCTAGCGGGGGGAAACTACGAGCAGTACTTC
CDR3: CASNLAGGNYEQYF

J: TRBJ2-7
V: TRBV5-1
D: .
size: .
DNA: TGCGCCAGCAGCCCAAGGTTAGCGAACTCCTACGAGCAGTACTTC
CDR3: CASSPRLANSYEQYF

J: TRBJ1-5
V: TRBV29-1
D: .
size: .
DNA: TGCAGCGCCCGGGGGGGAGATAGCAATCAGCCCCAGCATTTT
CDR3: CSARGGDSNQPQHF

J: TRBJ2-1
V: TRBV5-1
D: TRBD2
size: .
DNA: TGCGCCAGCAGCACAGGACTAGCGGGGGTCAATGAGCAGTTCTTC
CDR3: CASSTGLAGVNEQFF

J: TRBJ2-7
V: TRBV14
D: TRBD2
size: .
DNA: TGTGCCAGCAGCGCAGGACTAGCGGGAGTAGGCTACGAGCAGTACTTC
CDR3: CASSAGLAGVGYEQYF

J: TRBJ2-5
V: TRBV27
D: .
size: once
DNA: TGTGCCAGCAGTTTCTGGGGCGAAGAGACCCAGTACTTC
CDR3: CASSFWGEETQYF

J: TRBJ1-2
V: TRBV5-1
D: .
size: .
DNA: TGCGCCAGCAGCTTCTTGGATAACTATGGCTACACCTTC
CDR3: CASSFLDNYGYTF

J: TRBJ2-7
V: TRBV12-2
D: .
size: .
DNA: TGTGCAAGTCGCTTAGCGCGGGACAGGGCCCGCGAGCAGTACTTC
CDR3: CASRLARDRAREQYF

J: TRBJ2-7
V: TRBV25-1
D: TRBD1
size: .
DNA: TGTGCCAGCAGTGAGAGGGGACAGAGAATCCCCTACGAGCAGTACTTC
CDR3: CASSERGQRIPYEQYF

J: TRBJ1-1
V: TRBV5-1
D: TRBD1
size: .
DNA: TGCGCCAGCAGCGTCACAGGGGGGTACGACACTGAAGCTTTCTTT
CDR3: CASSVTGGYDTEAFF

J: TRBJ2-3
V: TRBV11-3
D: .
size: .
DNA: TGTGCCAGCAGCTTCGCACAGGGAAGTGCAGATACGCAGTATTTT
CDR3: CASSFAQGSADTQYF

J: TRBJ2-3
V: TRBV5-1
D: .
size: once
DNA: TGCGCCAGCAGCGACCGGGACTCCACAGATACGCAGTATTTT
CDR3: CASSDRDSTDTQYF

J: TRBJ2-2
V: TRBV5-1
D: .
size: .
DNA: TGCGCCAGCAGCTTGGGGGCACTTCTCGGGGAGCTGTTTTTT
CDR3: CASSLGALLGELFF

J: TRBJ2-5
V: TRBV6-1
D: .
size: .
DNA: TGTACCTCCACGGGAGGGGGCCCCCTCGGAGAGACCCAGTACTTC
CDR3: CTSTGGGPLGETQYF

J: TRBJ2-7
V: TRBV27
D: .
size: .
DNA: TGTGCCAGCAGTAGGATTGGTGGCACCGAGATACAGCAGTACTTC
CDR3: CASSRIGGTEIQQYF

J: TRBJ2-3
V: TRBV7-2
D: TRBD1
size: .
DNA: TGTGCCAGCAGCCTCAGAGGGACAGGGTTTTCGGATACGCAGTATTTT
CDR3: CASSLRGTGFSDTQYF